The 5 T cell receptor beta chains presented below share a single source sample, sequenced in a study of blood T cells in healthy people across ages. The authors ran a second PCR of 7 to 11 cycles using a sample-barcoded 5' primer and a J-beta primer mix. Using its own MiXCR run on the 5' RACE reads, TCRdb lists one record per CDR3 protein. The sample holds about 1,500,000 distinct CDR3 sequences; roughly 40% are singletons and the top ten take under 8%. The sequencing sample was made of blood. Receptor source: a woman aged 18 to 35 in good health.

The chain links TRBV18 to TRBJ2-1; maybe TRBD2 (6 bases). From germline, CDR1 is KGHSH and CDR2 LQKENI. V was clipped by 3 bases and J by 4 bases, with 10 bases between them. CDR3 length equals 14 residues. The CDR3 loop is CASSPARGYNEQFF. DNA of the CDR3: TGTGCCAGCTCACCGGCACGGGGGTACAATGAGCAGTTCTTC.

Concerning this clonotype: The junction shows a germline mismatch at one end, possibly a read error. The chain recombines TRBV12-3 or TRBV12-4 with TRBJ2-5, with 10 bases aligning to TRBD2. The CDR3 sequence is 14 residues long. DNA of the CDR3: TGTGCCAGCAGCCCCGGGACTAGCGCGGGGACCCAGTCCTTC. Encoded protein: CASSPGTSAGTQSF.

The chain links TRBV7-8 to TRBJ2-4; D gene uncertain. The CDR3 is made up of 17 amino acids. The ends were cut back, 4 bases at V and 0 bases at J, with 16 bases in the middle. CDR1 is SGHVS, CDR2 FQNEAQ, per germline. CDR3 in DNA: TGTGCCAGCAGCTCCACGGCCGGCGGCTTAGCCAAAAACATTCAGTACTTC. It encodes CASSSTAGGLAKNIQYF.

The chain employs TRBV30 and TRBJ2-3; the D gene is possibly TRBD1 (6 bases). The CDR3 length is 12 residues. Germline-derived CDR1 and CDR2 are GTSNPN and SVGIG (reference sequence). V was pared by 2 bases and J by 8 bases, with 11 bases between. The CDR3 region has the DNA TGTGCCTGGAGTCGACAGGCAGGTACGCAGTATTTT. Translating gives CAWSRQAGTQYF.

The table lists this clonotype with a few counts. V is TRBV5-1 and J is TRBJ2-4; a weak D match, TRBD1 (5 bases). V was clipped by 4 bases and J by 2 bases, with 13 bases between them. There are 15 residues in the CDR3. Germline CDR1 is SGHRS and CDR2 is YFSETQ. The CDR3 spells CASSPQGITKNIQYF. For the CDR3, the DNA is TGCGCCAGCAGCCCCCAGGGAATTACCAAAAACATTCAGTACTTC. The full variable domain, with the rest looked up from reference TRBV5-1 and TRBJ2-4, is KAGVTQTPRYLIKTRGQQVTLSCSPISGHRSVSWYQQTPGQGLQFLFEYFSETQRNKGNFPGRFSGRQFSNSRSEMNVSTLELGDSALYLCASSPQGITKNIQYFGAGTRLSVL.